The next 19 T cell receptor beta chains were all read from a single sample in a study of blood T cell repertoires in COVID-19. Data came from immunoSEQ multiplex PCR; TCRdb stores just in-frame clones and leaves some out. The sample lists some 75,000 clones, around 90% seen once, with 6.9% in the top ten. The sequenced sample consisted of peripheral blood. These receptors were taken from a human donor in a cohort sampled during active COVID-19.

The chain is built from TRBV28 and TRBJ1-5; 8 bases agree with TRBD1. The CDR3 runs to 16 residues. J gave up 6 bases and V 5 bases, and 12 bases lay outside the gene matches. The germline V gene has CDR1 MDHEN and CDR2 SYDVKM. In nucleotides, the CDR3 is TGTGCCAGCAGTATTCATGACAGGGGCTTAGGTCAGCCCCAGCATTTT. This encodes CASSIHDRGLGQPQHF.

This chain joins TRBV30 and TRBJ2-2; a weak D match, TRBD2 (5 bases). This CDR3 comprises 14 residues. V lost 6 bases and J 6 bases, leaving 17 bases between the germline ends. Germline V CDR1 and CDR2: GTSNPN, SVGIG (reference sequence). The CDR3 nucleotides are TGTGCCTGTCCAGAAGGGCCGCGGGCCGGGGAGCTGTTTTTT. Its translation: CACPEGPRAGELFF.

This clone showed up just once. The chain joins TRBV3-1 (or the pseudogene TRBV3-2) to TRBJ2-1; possibly TRBD2 for D (6 bases). The ends were cut back, 0 bases at V and 5 bases at J, with 14 bases in the middle. Germline values: CDR1 LGHDT, CDR2 YNNKEL (reference sequence). The length of the CDR3 is 16 residues. CDR3 loop: CASSQEGAGWDNEQFF. The CDR3 nucleotides read TGTGCCAGCAGCCAAGAAGGGGCGGGGTGGGACAATGAGCAGTTCTTC.

This clone was recorded at least ten times. The chain uses TRBV19 and TRBJ2-7, with D tentatively TRBD2 (6 bases). CDR3 length: 15 amino acids. V lost 1 base, J lost 3 bases, and 13 bases lay in between. Germline lookup yields CDR1 LNHDA and CDR2 SQIVND (reference sequence). CDR3 bases: TGTGCCAGTAGTATAGTTGTAGCCGGGGGCTACGAGCAGTACTTC. Encoded protein: CASSIVVAGGYEQYF.

V is TRBV30 and J is TRBJ2-1, with TRBD2 identical over 8 bases. This CDR3 is 16 amino acids long. V was clipped by 5 bases and J by 1 base; unmatched bases: 10. Germline values: CDR1 GTSNPN, CDR2 SVGIG (reference sequence). CDR3 amino acids: CAWLGPGLGSYNEQFF. The DNA of the CDR3 is TGTGCCTGGCTGGGCCCGGGACTAGGTTCCTACAATGAGCAGTTCTTC.

The chain joins TRBV6-6 to TRBJ1-5; 7 nucleotides agree with TRBD1. In germline, CDR1 is MNHNY, CDR2 SVGAGI (reference sequence). The CDR3 is made up of 15 amino acids. The V segment lost 5 bases and the J segment 2 bases; nucleotides outside the gene matches: 6. CDR3 in DNA: TGTGCCAGCAGTGGAAGACAGGGTGGCAATCAGCCCCAGCATTTT. Encoded protein: CASSGRQGGNQPQHF.

The chain uses TRBV28 and TRBJ2-1, with a possible D match to TRBD1 (5 bases). The V gene lost 8 bases and the J gene lost 6 bases, with 14 bases spanning the gap. CDR1 MDHEN and CDR2 SYDVKM come from the germline V gene. The CDR3 runs 13 residues. The CDR3, as DNA: TGTGCCAGCCACAGGCGTTCGGGCAATGAGCAGTTCTTC. Its protein product is CASHRRSGNEQFF.

The V gene is TRBV12-3 or TRBV12-4, the J gene TRBJ2-7, with D unclear. There are 13 residues in the CDR3. The V end lost 3 bases, the J end lost 6 bases, and 12 bases lay between the germline ends. The DNA for the CDR3 is TGTGCCAGCAGTTTGAGTACAGCTGGCGAGCAGTACTTC. Amino acid sequence: CASSLSTAGEQYF.

V usage is TRBV29-1 and J usage is TRBJ1-2; D remains unclear. Trimming removed 6 bases at V and 10 bases at J, with 15 bases between. Germline assignment: CDR1 SQVTM and CDR2 ANQGSEA. The CDR3 contains 11 residues. The CDR3 here is CSVKIVGDYTF. For the CDR3, the DNA is TGCAGCGTCAAGATCGTCGGGGACTACACCTTC.

The sample holds one count of this clone. J is TRBJ1-2 and V is TRBV3-1 (or the pseudogene TRBV3-2), with 8 bases lining up with TRBD1. The germline V gene encodes CDR1 LGHDT and CDR2 YNNKEL (reference sequence). This CDR3 spans 14 amino acids. Trimming cost V 0 bases and J 9 bases; bases outside gene matches: 6. For the CDR3, the DNA is TGTGCCAGCAGCCAAGATGACAGGGGCGGTAGCTACACCTTC. This encodes CASSQDDRGGSYTF.

This chain links TRBV18 with TRBJ2-3, with 10 bases that match TRBD1. The CDR3 runs 16 residues. Germline CDR1 and CDR2: KGHSH and LQKENI. V trimming: 3 bases; J trimming: 3 bases; junction bases outside the gene matches: 6. The CDR3 reads CASSPTGGGATDTQYF. CDR3 DNA sequence: TGTGCCAGCTCACCGACAGGGGGCGGGGCGACAGATACGCAGTATTTT. The variable domain in full, completed from reference TRBV18 and TRBJ2-3, reads NAGVMQNPRHLVRRRGQEARLRCSPMKGHSHVYWYRQLPEEGLKFMVYLQKENIIDESGMPKERFSAEFPKEGPSILRIQQVVRGDSAAYFCASSPTGGGATDTQYFGPGTRLTVL.

The chain joins TRBV10-3 to TRBJ2-3; 13 nucleotides line up with TRBD2. Germline V CDR1 and CDR2: ENHRY, SYGVKD. This CDR3 region has 16 residues. V gave up 3 bases and J gave up 2 bases; unmatched junction bases: 2. The DNA of the CDR3 is TGTGCCATCAGTGAAGGGACTAGCGGGGCCACAGATACGCAGTATTTT. Protein product: CAISEGTSGATDTQYF.

This CDR3 is CASSPSEALAGGPGEQFF. In DNA form, the CDR3 reads TGCGCCAGCAGCCCGTCGGAGGCACTAGCGGGGGGGCCGGGTGAGCAGTTCTTC. This sequence joins TRBV4-1 and TRBJ2-1; the match to TRBD2 covers 13 bases. From germline, CDR1 is MGHRA and CDR2 YSYEKL. The trim removed 4 bases at V and 9 bases at J, leaving 15 bases unmatched. This CDR3 contains 18 residues.

V is TRBV7-9 and J is TRBJ2-7; no definite D call. Germline V lookup: CDR1 SEHNR, CDR2 FQNEAQ (reference sequence). Trimming pared 4 bases from V and 4 bases from J, leaving 17 bases between. The CDR3 sequence is 15 residues long. CDR3 sequence: CASSSRSTPNYEQYF. Here the CDR3 DNA reads TGTGCCAGCAGCTCGCGCTCCACCCCCAATTACGAGCAGTACTTC.

The rearrangement joins TRBV6-5 to TRBJ1-6, with 8 positions matching TRBD1. The CDR3 covers 15 residues. The germline V gene encodes CDR1 MNHEY and CDR2 SVGAGI. J was trimmed by 9 bases and V by 3 bases; bases with no gene match: 7. The CDR3 coding sequence is TGTGCCAGCAGTTATGGGACAGGCGGGAGTTCACCCCTCCACTTT. This sequence encodes CASSYGTGGSSPLHF.

The rearrangement links TRBV3-1 (or the pseudogene TRBV3-2) to TRBJ2-5; D might be TRBD2 (7 bases). Trimming stripped 4 bases from V and 5 bases from J, with 11 bases between. The length of the CDR3 is 13 residues. Germline lookup yields CDR1 LGHDT and CDR2 YNNKEL (reference sequence). CDR3 amino acids: CASSPRGGETQYF. The CDR3 nucleotides are TGTGCCAGCAGCCCGAGGGGGGGGGAGACCCAGTACTTC.

The chain links TRBV9 to TRBJ1-2; no firm D call. Trimming took off 0 bases at V and 4 bases at J, with 7 bases between the two ends. The CDR3 totals 13 residues. Germline V gene sequence: CDR1 SGDLS, CDR2 YYNGEE. The CDR3 is CASSVEQFYGYTF. The CDR3 nucleotides read TGTGCCAGCAGCGTAGAACAGTTCTATGGCTACACCTTC.

The rearrangement links TRBV20-1 to TRBJ1-1; D is ambiguous. CDR1 is DFQATT, CDR2 SNEGSKA, per germline (reference sequence). The germline V and J ends were trimmed by 3 bases and 4 bases, with 12 bases remaining between them. The CDR3 contains 13 residues. CDR3 amino acids: CSASPQEGTEAFF. CDR3 DNA: TGCAGTGCTAGTCCCCAAGAGGGCACTGAAGCTTTCTTT.

In DNA, the CDR3 is TGTGCCAGCAGCATGAGTCTAAGCAATCAGCCCCAGCATTTT. This gives the protein CASSMSLSNQPQHF. The chain is built from TRBV7-9 and TRBJ1-5; D not resolved. The CDR3 has 14 residues. V dropped 5 bases and J dropped 1 base, with 9 bases sitting between them. CDR1 is SEHNR, CDR2 FQNEAQ, per germline (reference sequence).